The 22 T cell receptor beta chains reported below all come from one sample, sequenced in a study of PD-L1 blockade in urothelial cancer. The repertoire was sequenced with immunoSEQ multiplex PCR; TCRdb's copy has only in-frame clones and lacks some. The data show tens of thousands of clones, 70% to 90% seen once. Sequenced here: PBMCs, sampled around atezolizumab (anti-PD-L1) treatment. These receptors originate from a man between 60 and 75 years old with urothelial cancer.

This clone occurred once. This chain links TRBV7-2 with TRBJ1-1; D not certain. Per germline, CDR1 SGHTA and CDR2 FQGNSA. This CDR3 spans 15 amino acids. V was trimmed by 6 bases and J by 4 bases, leaving 18 bases between them. CDR3 DNA sequence: TGTGCCAGCAGTTTGGCCCTGGCTCGGGGCACTGAAGCTTTCTTT. This codes for CASSLALARGTEAFF.

The chain employs TRBV9 and TRBJ2-3; D is unresolved. Germline lookup yields CDR1 SGDLS and CDR2 YYNGEE. The CDR3 consists of 12 residues. V dropped 0 bases and J dropped 6 bases, with 5 bases sitting between them. This chain's CDR3 is CASSVGSDTQYF. In nucleotides, the CDR3 is TGTGCCAGCAGCGTAGGGAGCGATACGCAGTATTTT. Drawing the rest from reference TRBV9 and TRBJ2-3, the complete variable domain is DSGVTQTPKHLITATGQRVTLRCSPRSGDLSVYWYQQSLDQGLQFLIQYYNGEERAKGNILERFSAQQFPDLHSELNLSSLELGDSALYFCASSVGSDTQYFGPGTRLTVL.

The chain couples TRBV6-5 to TRBJ1-4; 7 bases map to TRBD1. Unmatched junction bases numbered 6, after V lost 0 bases and J lost 8 bases. CDR1 and CDR2 from the germline V gene are MNHEY and SVGAGI. This CDR3 region has 15 residues. The CDR3 DNA is TGTGCCAGCAGTTACTCCCGACAGGGTCGAGAAAAACTGTTTTTT. This sequence encodes CASSYSRQGREKLFF.

The genes are TRBV30 and TRBJ1-2; no definite D call. Germline loops: CDR1 GTSNPN, CDR2 SVGIG (reference sequence). The V gene lost 0 bases and the J gene lost 0 bases, with 5 bases spanning the gap. This CDR3 contains 13 residues. For the CDR3, the DNA is TGTGCCTGGAGTGTACGGGCTAACTATGGCTACACCTTC. It encodes CAWSVRANYGYTF.

The chain is built from TRBV9 and TRBJ2-3; 10 bases line up with TRBD2. The CDR3 extends over 16 amino acids. Germline V gene lookup returns CDR1 SGDLS and CDR2 YYNGEE. The trim removed 0 bases at V and 3 bases at J, leaving 4 bases unmatched. The CDR3 region is CASSVVIAGGTDTQYF. The CDR3 bases are TGTGCCAGCAGCGTAGTTATAGCGGGGGGTACAGATACGCAGTATTTT.

This clone showed up just a few times. The chain has TRBV29-1 and TRBJ1-1; possible D gene TRBD1, 5 bases. The CDR3 spans 11 residues. V dropped 6 bases and J dropped 8 bases, with 13 bases sitting between them. Looked up from germline, CDR1 is SQVTM and CDR2 is ANQGSEA. In nucleotides, the CDR3 is TGCAGCGTAGGCGTGGGGCGCGAAGCTTTCTTT. It is translated as CSVGVGREAFF.

V usage is TRBV5-8 and J usage is TRBJ2-2, with 8 bases aligning to TRBD2. The J segment lost 4 bases and the V segment lost 6 bases, leaving 8 bases of the junction unmatched. Germline CDR1 is SGHTS and CDR2 is YDEGEE. The CDR3 spans 15 residues. The CDR3, as DNA: TGTGCCAGCAAAAGGAGCGGGAGACCCACCGGGGAGCTGTTTTTT. The encoded protein is CASKRSGRPTGELFF. The full variable domain, rest sourced from reference TRBV5-8 and TRBJ2-2, is EAGVTQSPTHLIKTRGQQATLRCSPISGHTSVYWYQQALGLGLQFLLWYDEGEERNRGNFPPRFSGRQFPNYSSELNVNALELEDSALYLCASKRSGRPTGELFFGEGSRLTVL.

CDR3: CASSGTTGSANEKLFF. The CDR3 DNA sequence: TGTGCCAGCAGTGGAACTACAGGCTCAGCTAATGAAAAACTGTTTTTT. The chain links TRBV6-6 to TRBJ1-4; TRBD1 is a possible D gene (5 bases). The V end was cut by 5 bases, the J end by 3 bases, with 16 bases between. CDR3 length: 16 residues. Germline CDR1 and CDR2: MNHNY and SVGAGI (reference sequence).

This clone was observed a few times. The rearrangement links TRBV5-6 to TRBJ1-6; 9 bases map to TRBD1. This CDR3 has 16 amino acids. Germline V gene lookup returns CDR1 SGHDT and CDR2 YYEEEE. V trimming: 4 bases; J trimming: 9 bases; junction bases outside the gene matches: 11. Here the CDR3 DNA reads TGTGCCAGCAGCCCGGGTCGGGACAGGGTTTTTTCACCCCTCCACTTT. It translates to CASSPGRDRVFSPLHF.

The chain couples TRBV19 to TRBJ1-2; D unclear. The germline gives CDR1 LNHDA, CDR2 SQIVND (reference sequence). Deletions cut 2 bases from V and 7 bases from J, with 17 bases between. This CDR3 region has 15 residues. The CDR3 DNA follows: TGTGCCAGTAGTATATCCGGGAGCTTACTGCTTGGCTACACCTTC. Protein product: CASSISGSLLLGYTF. The full variable domain, rest sourced from reference TRBV19 and TRBJ1-2, is DGGITQSPKYLFRKEGQNVTLSCEQNLNHDAMYWYRQDPGQGLRLIYYSQIVNDFQKGDIAEGYSVSREKKESFPLTVTSAQKNPTAFYLCASSISGSLLLGYTFGSGTRLTVV.

CDR3 in amino acids: CASSQRGLAGLSYEQYF. The CDR3 coding sequence is TGTGCCAGCAGCCAAAGGGGACTAGCGGGACTCTCCTACGAGCAGTACTTC. The chain carries TRBV27 and TRBJ2-7; the match to TRBD2 covers 13 bases. Germline CDR1 and CDR2: MNHEY and SMNVEV (reference sequence). This CDR3 is built from 17 residues. V shed 6 bases and J 0 bases; nucleotides not matched to a gene: 8.

The table lists this clone with a count of one. This chain joins TRBV4-2 and TRBJ2-7; 10 nucleotides agree with TRBD1. Germline lookup yields CDR1 LGHNA and CDR2 YNFKEQ. The CDR3 length is 16 residues. With 1 base clipped from V and 3 bases from J, the junction kept 6 bases outside the gene matches. For the CDR3, the DNA is TGTGCCAGCAGCCAAGGGAGTGGGACAGGGGTCTACGAGCAGTACTTC. This sequence encodes CASSQGSGTGVYEQYF.

The rearrangement links TRBV29-1 to TRBJ1-2; weak D call: TRBD1 (5 bases). The ends were cut back, 4 bases at V and 3 bases at J, with 9 bases in the middle. The germline V gene has CDR1 SQVTM and CDR2 ANQGSEA. The CDR3 length is 12 residues. The DNA for the CDR3 is TGCAGCGTTGCAGGGTCGGACTATGGCTACACCTTC. Amino acids: CSVAGSDYGYTF.

The CDR3 loop is CASSAGLARDEQFF. The CDR3, as DNA: TGTGCCAGCAGCGCGGGGTTGGCCCGCGATGAGCAGTTCTTC. The chain carries TRBV9 and TRBJ2-1, with D possibly being TRBD2 (5 bases). V lost 3 bases and J lost 8, with 15 bases in between. This CDR3 has 14 residues. Germline assignment: CDR1 SGDLS and CDR2 YYNGEE.

The V and J genes are TRBV9 and TRBJ2-2; 7 bases match TRBD2. In germline, CDR1 is SGDLS, CDR2 YYNGEE. Losses at the gene ends were 0 bases for V and 0 bases for J; bases not matched to a gene: 5. The CDR3 loop spans 17 amino acids. CDR3 in DNA: TGTGCCAGCAGCGTAGTTCCTAGCGGACCGAACACCGGGGAGCTGTTTTTT. It specifies CASSVVPSGPNTGELFF.

This chain joins TRBV6-5 and TRBJ1-1; possible D gene TRBD1, 6 bases. The germline V gene has CDR1 MNHEY and CDR2 SVGAGI. Trimming stripped 5 bases from V and 3 bases from J, with 13 bases between. The CDR3 consists of 14 residues. The CDR3 loop is CASSPIYRDTEAFF. The CDR3 DNA reads TGTGCCAGCAGTCCTATATACAGGGACACTGAAGCTTTCTTT.

The chain is built from TRBV5-1 and TRBJ2-5; TRBD1 might be the D (5 bases). The CDR3 is 16 amino acids. V was cut by 0 bases and J by 2 bases, with 14 bases left in between. Germline V CDR1 and CDR2: SGHRS, YFSETQ. The CDR3, as DNA: TGCGCCAGCAGCTTGGGGGTGGGGCTCGGGCAAGAGACCCAGTACTTC. This translates into CASSLGVGLGQETQYF.

J is TRBJ1-4 and V is TRBV28; D call uncertain. The V end was cut by 5 bases, the J end by 9 bases, with 16 bases between. The CDR3 length is 14 residues. Germline V gives CDR1 MDHEN, CDR2 SYDVKM. The CDR3 region has the DNA TGTGCCAGCAGTCCGCGAGGACTGGCGAAAAAACTGTTTTTT. It codes for CASSPRGLAKKLFF.

There are a few counts of this clone. The CDR3 DNA reads as TGTGCCAGCAGCCAAGGGGGGCCGAACACTGAAGCTTTCTTT. As protein: CASSQGGPNTEAFF. The rearrangement links TRBV4-2 to TRBJ1-1, with D possibly being TRBD1 (6 bases). The V gene lost 1 base and the J gene lost 1 base, with 7 bases spanning the gap. Germline V gives CDR1 LGHNA, CDR2 YNFKEQ. The CDR3 length is 14 residues.

For this clone: Compared with germline, one end of the junction differs, possibly owing to a read error. V usage is TRBV27 and J usage is TRBJ2-2; weak D call: TRBD1 (6 bases). Germline CDR1 and CDR2: MNHEY and SMNVEV (reference sequence). The CDR3 extends over 16 amino acids. This chain's CDR3 is CASSPPNTGNPGELFF. CDR3 in DNA: TGTGCCAGCAGTCCGCCGAATACAGGGAACCCCGGGGAGCTGTTTTTT.

The V and J genes are TRBV5-1 and TRBJ1-4; D may be TRBD1 (5 bases). CDR3 size: 14 residues. Trimming took 4 bases from V and 3 from J, leaving 10 bases between them. CDR1 is SGHRS and CDR2 is YFSETQ in the germline V gene. The CDR3 is CASSGGGSNEKLFF. The CDR3 DNA reads TGCGCCAGCAGCGGGGGGGGTTCTAATGAAAAACTGTTTTTT.

This clone has a single count. The J gene is TRBJ1-4, the V gene TRBV7-9; D may be TRBD1 (6 bases). The germline gives CDR1 SEHNR, CDR2 FQNEAQ (reference sequence). Trimming pared 0 bases from V and 7 bases from J, leaving 12 bases between. The CDR3 loop spans 15 amino acids. The CDR3 region has the DNA TGTGCCAGCAGCTTAGCTACCGGGACAACTGAAAAACTGTTTTTT. Translated, it gives CASSLATGTTEKLFF.